This TCR beta chain was recovered during a study of OX40 agonist ivuxolimab in advanced cancers. Study details: Participants could have had prior anti-PD-1, anti-PD-L1 or anti-CTLA-4 therapy, and 40% had some. Findings and limits, study-wide: The investigators did not determine what antigen specificity the expanded peripheral T cells had. Clonal expansion in partial responders at 0.1-3.0 mg/kg ranked among the lowest.

Germline CDR1 reads SNHLY; CDR2 reads FYNNEI. With 3 bases removed from V and 0 bases from J, the gap between germline ends came to 14 bases. The CDR3 loop spans 17 amino acids. Notes on this clone: Antigen: not known.

Measured with immunoSEQ multiplex PCR; TCRdb has only the in-frame clones, and not every one. The sample consists of roughly 17,000 clones, about 90% of them appearing once. The TCR comes from an adult with an advanced solid tumor such as melanoma, head and neck, liver or kidney cancer. The sample in question was CD4+ or CD8+ T cells sorted from blood, obtained in a trial of the OX40 agonist ivuxolimab. The chain links TRBV2 to TRBJ1-4; possibly TRBD1 for D (5 bases). CDR3 DNA sequence: TGTGCCAGCAGTGATAGGCAGGGAGGACCAACTAATGAAAAACTGTTTTTT. Translated, it gives CASSDRQGGPTNEKLFF.